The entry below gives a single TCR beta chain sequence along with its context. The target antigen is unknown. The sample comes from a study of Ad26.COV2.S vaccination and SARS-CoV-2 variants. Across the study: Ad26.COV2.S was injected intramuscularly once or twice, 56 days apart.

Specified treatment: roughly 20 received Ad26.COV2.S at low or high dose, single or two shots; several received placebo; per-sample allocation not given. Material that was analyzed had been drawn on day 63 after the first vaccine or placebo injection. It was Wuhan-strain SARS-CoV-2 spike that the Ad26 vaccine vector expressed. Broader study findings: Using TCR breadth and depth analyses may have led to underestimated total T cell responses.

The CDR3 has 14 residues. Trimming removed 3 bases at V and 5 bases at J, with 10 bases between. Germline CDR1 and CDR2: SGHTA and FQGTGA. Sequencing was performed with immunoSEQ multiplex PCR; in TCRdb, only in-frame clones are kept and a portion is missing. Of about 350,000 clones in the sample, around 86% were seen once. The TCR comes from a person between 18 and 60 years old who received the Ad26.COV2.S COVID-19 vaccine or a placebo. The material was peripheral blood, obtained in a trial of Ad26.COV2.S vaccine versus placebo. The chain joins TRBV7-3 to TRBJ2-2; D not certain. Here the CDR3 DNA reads TGTGCCAGCAGCTTGGCCGTACAGACCGGGGAGCTGTTTTTT. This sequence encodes CASSLAVQTGELFF. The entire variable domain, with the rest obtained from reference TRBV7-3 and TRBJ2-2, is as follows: GAGVSQTPSNKVTEKGKYVELRCDPISGHTALYWYRQSLGQGPEFLIYFQGTGAADDSGLPNDRFFAVRPEGSVSTLKIQRTERGDSAVYLCASSLAVQTGELFFGEGSRLTVL.